A single T cell receptor (beta chain) is shown here with its context. This entry is derived from a study of blood T cell repertoires in COVID-19. Study information: The cDNA or gDNA used as material had been derived from T cells, B-cell-depleted T cells, or PBMCs.

The CDR3 has 17 amino acids. Trimming left V 2 bases short and J 6 bases short, with 17 bases between. The germline V gene has CDR1 MNHNS and CDR2 SASEGT. Sequenced by immunoSEQ multiplex PCR; TCRdb stores in-frame clones only, minus some. The data contain 350,000 or so clones, about 91% of them singletons. The clonotype comes from a woman in her 30s with COVID-19, enrolled during active disease. The V and J genes are TRBV6-1 and TRBJ1-6; tentatively, D is TRBD1 (6 bases). Material for sequencing was peripheral blood. CDR3 sequence: CASSEHLMTRGNSPLHF. The CDR3 nucleotides read TGTGCCAGCAGTGAACACCTAATGACCAGGGGTAATTCACCCCTCCACTTT.